Below, one T cell receptor (beta chain) is given with its context. No antigen is known for it. The observed sequence ends 3 residues before the CDR3 terminus, with the missing tail filled in from the germline J gene. The data derive from a study of T cells in women clearing cervical HPV infection. Study summary: Donors had HPV16-related CIN3 or worse; 2 had invasive cancer.

Clones were sequenced by immunoSEQ multiplex PCR, and TCRdb holds only the in-frame ones, with some missing. The table for this sample gives some 31,000 clones. Findings of the study overall: T-cell numbers per sample were unknown and may explain richness differences.

V was shortened by 5 bases and J by 0 bases, with 17 bases between the two germline ends. There are 16 residues in the CDR3. Germline-derived CDR1 and CDR2 are DFQATT and SNEGSKA (reference sequence). V usage is TRBV20-1 and J usage is TRBJ2-4, with D maybe TRBD1 (6 bases). The sample consisted of blood buffy coat. The sequence was obtained from a woman between 18 and 70 years old with a cervical HPV16 infection that either progressed to CIN3+ or cleared (not recorded which). The DNA read from the CDR3 is TGCAGTGCTCCAGGGGAAGGGGTGGGAGCCAAAAACATT. This codes for CSAPGEGVGAKNI. The full CDR3 is CSAPGEGVGAKNIQYF.